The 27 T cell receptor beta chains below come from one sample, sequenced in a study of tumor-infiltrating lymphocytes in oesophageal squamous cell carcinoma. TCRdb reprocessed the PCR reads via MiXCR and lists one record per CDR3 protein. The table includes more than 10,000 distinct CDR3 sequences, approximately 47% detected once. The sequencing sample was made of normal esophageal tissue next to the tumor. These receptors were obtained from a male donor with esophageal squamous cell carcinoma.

CDR3 coding DNA: TGTGCCAGCAGCTTAGTTCTCGGCTCCTACAATGAGCAGTTCTTC. Translated, it gives CASSLVLGSYNEQFF. The V and J genes are TRBV7-6 and TRBJ2-1; D uncertain. The V and J ends lost 1 base and 0 bases respectively, with 7 bases between them. The length of the CDR3 is 15 residues. From germline, CDR1 is SGHVS and CDR2 FNYEAQ.

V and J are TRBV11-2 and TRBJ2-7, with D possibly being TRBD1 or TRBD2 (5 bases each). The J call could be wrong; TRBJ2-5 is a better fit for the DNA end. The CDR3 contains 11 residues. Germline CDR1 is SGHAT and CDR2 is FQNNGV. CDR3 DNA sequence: TGTGCCAGCGAGGCAGGGAGGACCCAGTACTTC. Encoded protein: CASEAGRTQYF.

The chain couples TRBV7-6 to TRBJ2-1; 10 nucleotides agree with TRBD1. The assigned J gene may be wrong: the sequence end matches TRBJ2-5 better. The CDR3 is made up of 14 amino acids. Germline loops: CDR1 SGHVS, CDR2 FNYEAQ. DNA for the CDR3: TGTGCCTTGGCCCAGGGACAGGGGTCGTGGGCCCAGTACTTC. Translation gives CALAQGQGSWAQYF.

In DNA form, the CDR3 reads TGTGCCAGCAGCTTAGCGACGGGACAGGGAGCAGATACGCAGTATTTT. It codes for CASSLATGQGADTQYF. This sequence joins TRBV7-2 and TRBJ2-3; 9 nucleotides agree with TRBD1. The trim removed 0 bases at V and 4 bases at J, leaving 5 bases unmatched. Germline V gives CDR1 SGHTA, CDR2 FQGNSA. The length of the CDR3 is 16 residues. Variable domain in full (rest from reference TRBV7-2 and TRBJ2-3): GAGVSQSPSNKVTEKGKDVELRCDPISGHTALYWYRQSLGQGLEFLIYFQGNSAPDKSGLPSDRFSAERTGGSVSTLTIQRTQQEDSAVYLCASSLATGQGADTQYFGPGTRLTVL.

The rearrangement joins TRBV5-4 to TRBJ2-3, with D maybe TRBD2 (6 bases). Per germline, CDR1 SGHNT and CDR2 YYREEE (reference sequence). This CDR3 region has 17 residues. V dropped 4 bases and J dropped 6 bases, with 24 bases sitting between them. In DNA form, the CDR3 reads TGTGCCAGCAGCCCCTTCCCCACTAGCACCGGGGGTGATACGCAGTATTTT. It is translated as CASSPFPTSTGGDTQYF.

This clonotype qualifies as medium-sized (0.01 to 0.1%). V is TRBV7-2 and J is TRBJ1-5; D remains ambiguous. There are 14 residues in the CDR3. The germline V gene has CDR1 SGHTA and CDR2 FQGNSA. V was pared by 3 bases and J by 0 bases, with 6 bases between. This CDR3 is CASSLGYSNQPQHF. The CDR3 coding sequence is TGTGCCAGCAGCTTGGGCTATAGCAATCAGCCCCAGCATTTT.

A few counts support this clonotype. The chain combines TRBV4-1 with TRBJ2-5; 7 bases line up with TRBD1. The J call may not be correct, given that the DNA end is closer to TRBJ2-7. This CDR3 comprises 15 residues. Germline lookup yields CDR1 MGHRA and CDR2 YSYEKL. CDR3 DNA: TGCGCCAGCAGCCAAGTCCAACAGGGGATCTACGAGCAGTACTTC. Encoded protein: CASSQVQQGIYEQYF.

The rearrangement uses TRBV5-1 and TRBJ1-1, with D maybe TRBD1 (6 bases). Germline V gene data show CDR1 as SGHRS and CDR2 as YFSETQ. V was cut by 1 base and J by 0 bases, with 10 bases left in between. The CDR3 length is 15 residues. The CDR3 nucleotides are TGCGCCAGCAGCTTGATTGGACAGATGAACACTGAAGCTTTCTTT. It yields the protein CASSLIGQMNTEAFF.

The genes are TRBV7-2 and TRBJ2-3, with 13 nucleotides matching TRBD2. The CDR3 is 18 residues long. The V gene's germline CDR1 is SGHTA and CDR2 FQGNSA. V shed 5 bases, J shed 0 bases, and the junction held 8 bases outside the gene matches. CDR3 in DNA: TGTGCCAGCAGCGCCAAACTAGCGGGAGGGCGTAGCACAGATACGCAGTATTTT. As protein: CASSAKLAGGRSTDTQYF.

The CDR3 DNA sequence: TGTGCCAGCAGACCGAATAGCGGGAGGTGGGATGAGCAGTTCTTC. Protein: CASRPNSGRWDEQFF. V usage is TRBV28 and J usage is TRBJ2-6, with 10 bases matching TRBD2. The J call may be in error: the DNA end matches TRBJ2-1 better. Germline assignment: CDR1 MDHEN and CDR2 SYDVKM. CDR3 size: 15 residues.

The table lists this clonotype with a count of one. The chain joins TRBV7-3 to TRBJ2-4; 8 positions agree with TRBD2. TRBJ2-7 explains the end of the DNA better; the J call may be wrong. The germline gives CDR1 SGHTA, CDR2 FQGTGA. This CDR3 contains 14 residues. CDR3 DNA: TGTGCCAGCAGCTTATCGGGAGGGCCTAACGAGCAGTACTTC. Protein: CASSLSGGPNEQYF.

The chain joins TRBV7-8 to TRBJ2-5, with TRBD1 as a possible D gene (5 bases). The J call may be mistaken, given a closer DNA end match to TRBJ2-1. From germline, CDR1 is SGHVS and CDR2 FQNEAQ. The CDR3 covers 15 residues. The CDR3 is CASSLGQGLNNEQFF. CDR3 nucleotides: TGTGCCAGCAGCTTAGGTCAGGGTCTGAACAATGAGCAGTTCTTC.

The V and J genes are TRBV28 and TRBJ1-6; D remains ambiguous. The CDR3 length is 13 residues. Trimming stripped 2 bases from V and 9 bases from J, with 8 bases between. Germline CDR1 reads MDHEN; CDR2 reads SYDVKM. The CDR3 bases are TGTGCCAGCAGTTTAGAAGTGCCTTCACCCCTCCACTTT. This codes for CASSLEVPSPLHF. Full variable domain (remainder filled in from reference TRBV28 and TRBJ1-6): DVKVTQSSRYLVKRTGEKVFLECVQDMDHENMFWYRQDPGLGLRLIYFSYDVKMKEKGDIPEGYSVSREKKERFSLILESASTNQTSMYLCASSLEVPSPLHFGNGTRLTVT.

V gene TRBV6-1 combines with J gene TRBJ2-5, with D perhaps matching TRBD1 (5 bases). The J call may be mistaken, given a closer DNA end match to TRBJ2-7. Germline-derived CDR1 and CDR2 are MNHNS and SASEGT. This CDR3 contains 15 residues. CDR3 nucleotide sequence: TGTGCCAGCAGAACACCCATCAGGGTTGGTTACGAGCAGTACTTC. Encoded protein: CASRTPIRVGYEQYF.

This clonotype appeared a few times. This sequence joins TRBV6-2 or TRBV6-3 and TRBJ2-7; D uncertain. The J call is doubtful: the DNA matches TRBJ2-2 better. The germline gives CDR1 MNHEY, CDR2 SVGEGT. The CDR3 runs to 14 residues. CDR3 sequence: CASSFQPLAGELFF. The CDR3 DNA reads TGTGCCAGCAGTTTTCAGCCACTCGCCGGGGAGCTGTTTTTT.

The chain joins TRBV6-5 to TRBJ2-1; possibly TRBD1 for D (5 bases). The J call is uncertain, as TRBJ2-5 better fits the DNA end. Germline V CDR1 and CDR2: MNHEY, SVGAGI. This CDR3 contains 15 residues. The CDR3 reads CASSYSKVPTGTQYF. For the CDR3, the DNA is TGTGCCAGCAGTTACTCGAAAGTGCCAACAGGGACCCAGTACTTC.

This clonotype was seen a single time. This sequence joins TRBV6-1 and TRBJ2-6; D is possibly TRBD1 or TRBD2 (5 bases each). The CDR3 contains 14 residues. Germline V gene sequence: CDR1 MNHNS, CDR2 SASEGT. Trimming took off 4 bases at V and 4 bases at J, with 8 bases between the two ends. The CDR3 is CASSGGPGANVLTF. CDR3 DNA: TGTGCCAGCAGTGGGGGACCCGGGGCCAACGTCCTGACTTTC.

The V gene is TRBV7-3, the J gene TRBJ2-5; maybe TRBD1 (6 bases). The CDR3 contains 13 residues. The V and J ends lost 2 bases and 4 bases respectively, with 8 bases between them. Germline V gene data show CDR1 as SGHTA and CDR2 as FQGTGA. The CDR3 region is CASSLQGSETQYF. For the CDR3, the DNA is TGTGCCAGCAGCTTACAGGGGTCAGAGACCCAGTACTTC.

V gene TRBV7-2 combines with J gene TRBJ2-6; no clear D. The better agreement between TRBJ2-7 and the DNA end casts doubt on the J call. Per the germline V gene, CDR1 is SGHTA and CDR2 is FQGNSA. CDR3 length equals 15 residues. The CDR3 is CASSFLTGSIYEQYF. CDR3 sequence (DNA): TGTGCCAGCAGCTTCCTAACCGGGTCTATCTACGAGCAGTACTTC.

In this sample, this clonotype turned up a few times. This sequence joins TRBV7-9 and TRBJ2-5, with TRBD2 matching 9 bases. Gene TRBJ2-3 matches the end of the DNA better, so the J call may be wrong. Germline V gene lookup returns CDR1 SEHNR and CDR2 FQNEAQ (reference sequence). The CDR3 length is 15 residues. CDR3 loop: CASSPRGGGADTQYF. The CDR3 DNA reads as TGTGCCAGCAGCCCTCGGGGCGGGGGGGCAGATACGCAGTATTTT.

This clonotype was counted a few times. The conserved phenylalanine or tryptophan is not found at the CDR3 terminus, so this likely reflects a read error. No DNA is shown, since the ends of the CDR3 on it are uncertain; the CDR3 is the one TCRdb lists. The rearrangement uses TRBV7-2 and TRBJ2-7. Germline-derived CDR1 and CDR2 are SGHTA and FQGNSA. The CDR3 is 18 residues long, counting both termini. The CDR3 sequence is CASSLEGSRGGYGYTFGS.

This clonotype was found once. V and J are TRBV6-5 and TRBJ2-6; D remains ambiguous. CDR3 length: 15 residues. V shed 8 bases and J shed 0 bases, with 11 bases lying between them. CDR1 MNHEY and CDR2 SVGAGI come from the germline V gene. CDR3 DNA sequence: TGTGCCAGCCTCGCAGGCGTCTCTGGGGCCAACGTCCTGACTTTC. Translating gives CASLAGVSGANVLTF.

The CDR3 loop is CASRRNLAGDEQYF. The CDR3 bases are TGTGCCAGCAGGCGTAACCTAGCGGGAGACGAGCAGTACTTC. The rearrangement links TRBV12-3 or TRBV12-4 to TRBJ2-6; 10 positions agree with TRBD2. The end of the DNA is better explained by TRBJ2-7, so the J call may be wrong. This CDR3 has 14 amino acids.

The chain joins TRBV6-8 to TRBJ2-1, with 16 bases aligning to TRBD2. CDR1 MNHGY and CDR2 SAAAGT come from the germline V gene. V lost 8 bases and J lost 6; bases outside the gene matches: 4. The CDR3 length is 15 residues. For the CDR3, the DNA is TGTGCCAGCCTCGGGACTAGCGGGAGGGCCAATGAGCAGTTCTTC. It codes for CASLGTSGRANEQFF.

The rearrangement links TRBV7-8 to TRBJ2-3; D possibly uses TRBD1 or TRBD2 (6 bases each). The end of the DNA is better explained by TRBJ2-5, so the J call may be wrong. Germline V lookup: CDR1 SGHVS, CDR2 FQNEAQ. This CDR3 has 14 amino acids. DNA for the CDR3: TGTGCCAGCAATCCTTGGGGGCTAGCGGAGACCCAGTACTTC. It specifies CASNPWGLAETQYF.

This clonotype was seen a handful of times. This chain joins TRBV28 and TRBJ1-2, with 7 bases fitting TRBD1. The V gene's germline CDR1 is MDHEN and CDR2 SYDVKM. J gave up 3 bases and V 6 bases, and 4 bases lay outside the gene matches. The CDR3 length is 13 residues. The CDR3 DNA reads TGTGCCAGCAGCTGGGACAGATACTATGGCTACACCTTC. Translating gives CASSWDRYYGYTF.

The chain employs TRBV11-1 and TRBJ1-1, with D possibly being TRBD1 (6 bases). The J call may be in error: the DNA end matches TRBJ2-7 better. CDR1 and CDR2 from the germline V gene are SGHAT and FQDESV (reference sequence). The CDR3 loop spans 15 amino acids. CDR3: CASSLGYGRGYEQYF. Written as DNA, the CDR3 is TGTGCCAGCAGCTTAGGTTATGGCAGGGGCTACGAGCAGTACTTC.